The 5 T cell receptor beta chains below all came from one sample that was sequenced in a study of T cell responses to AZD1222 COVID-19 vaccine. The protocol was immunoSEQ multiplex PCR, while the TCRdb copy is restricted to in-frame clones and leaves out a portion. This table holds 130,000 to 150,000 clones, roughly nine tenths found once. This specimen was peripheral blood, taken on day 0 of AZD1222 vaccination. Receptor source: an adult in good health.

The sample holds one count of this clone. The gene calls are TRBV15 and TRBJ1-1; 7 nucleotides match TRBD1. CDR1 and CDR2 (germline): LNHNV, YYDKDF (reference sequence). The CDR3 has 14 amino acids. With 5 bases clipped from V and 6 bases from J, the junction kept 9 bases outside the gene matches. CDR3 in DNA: TGTGCCACCAGCCCAATACAAACAGGGGCTGAAGCTTTCTTT. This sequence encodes CATSPIQTGAEAFF. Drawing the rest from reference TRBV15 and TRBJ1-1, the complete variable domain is DAMVIQNPRYQVTQFGKPVTLSCSQTLNHNVMYWYQQKSSQAPKLLFHYYDKDFNNEADTPDNFQSRRPNTSFCFLDIRSPGLGDTAMYLCATSPIQTGAEAFFGQGTRLTVV.

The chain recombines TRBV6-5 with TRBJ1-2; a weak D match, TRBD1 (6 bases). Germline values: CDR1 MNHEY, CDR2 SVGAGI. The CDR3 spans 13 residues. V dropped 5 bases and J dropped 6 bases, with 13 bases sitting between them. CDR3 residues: CASSQQTGNGYTF. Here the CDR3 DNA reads TGTGCCAGCAGTCAACAAACAGGGAATGGCTACACCTTC.

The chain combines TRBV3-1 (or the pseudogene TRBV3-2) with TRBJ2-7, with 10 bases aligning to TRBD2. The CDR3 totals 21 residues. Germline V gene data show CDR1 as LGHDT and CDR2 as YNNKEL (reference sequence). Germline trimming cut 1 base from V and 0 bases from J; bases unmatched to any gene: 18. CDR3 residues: CASSQVVRGTSEQISSYEQYF. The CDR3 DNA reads TGTGCCAGCAGCCAAGTTGTCCGTGGGACTAGCGAACAGATCAGCTCCTACGAGCAGTACTTC.

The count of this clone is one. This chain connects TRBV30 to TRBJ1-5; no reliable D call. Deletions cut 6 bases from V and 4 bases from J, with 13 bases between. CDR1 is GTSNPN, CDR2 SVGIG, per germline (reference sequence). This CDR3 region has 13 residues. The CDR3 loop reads CACGLGPNQPQHF. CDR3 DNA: TGTGCCTGTGGTCTCGGGCCAAATCAGCCCCAGCATTTT.

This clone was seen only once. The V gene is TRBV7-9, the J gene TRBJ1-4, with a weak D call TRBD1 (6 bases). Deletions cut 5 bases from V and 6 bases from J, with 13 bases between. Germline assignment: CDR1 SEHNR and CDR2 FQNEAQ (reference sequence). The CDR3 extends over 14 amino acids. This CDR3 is CASSLQAGDEKLFF. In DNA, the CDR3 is TGTGCCAGCAGCCTACAGGCAGGGGATGAAAAACTGTTTTTT.